These T cell receptor beta chains were read from a single sample in a study of human T cells and chemical hapten exposure. Each CDR3 protein is one row after TCRdb ran MiXCR on the RACE reads. This table has some 350,000 distinct CDR3 sequences, about 6.3% appearing once. The sample was whole blood, taken in connection with sensitization to the hapten diphenylcyclopropenone (DPC). These receptors were collected from a woman aged 18-29 years with alopecia areata. Some clones in this sample may be carry-over from other donors' samples. Both conserved end residues are part of each CDR3. The order of the fields is V gene, J gene, D gene, clone size, CDR3 protein, CDR3 DNA. A D gene is named only where the DNA matches it firmly. The size field is filled for only some rows; it gives once, few, many or a size class.

v_gene: TRBV6-5; j_gene: TRBJ1-2; d_gene: TRBD1; abundance: many; CDR3aa: CASRGDRNYGYTF; CDR3nt: TGTGCCAGCAGGGGGGACAGAAACTATGGCTACACCTTC
v_gene: TRBV5-1; j_gene: TRBJ2-2; d_gene: NA; abundance: few; CDR3aa: CASSLEPGAANTGELFF; CDR3nt: TGCGCCAGCAGCCTCGAACCGGGGGCCGCGAACACCGGGGAGCTGTTTTTT
v_gene: TRBV7-9; j_gene: TRBJ2-2; d_gene: NA; abundance: few; CDR3aa: CASSLRDSTGELFF; CDR3nt: TGTGCCAGCAGCTTAAGGGATAGTACCGGGGAGCTGTTTTTT
v_gene: TRBV29-1; j_gene: TRBJ2-1; d_gene: NA; abundance: many; CDR3aa: CSVGWAHNEQFF; CDR3nt: TGCAGCGTGGGATGGGCGCACAATGAGCAGTTCTTC
v_gene: TRBV29-1; j_gene: TRBJ1-3; d_gene: TRBD1; abundance: NA; CDR3aa: CSVRDSSSGNTIYF; CDR3nt: TGCAGCGTTAGGGACAGCAGCTCTGGAAACACCATATATTTT
v_gene: TRBV7-9; j_gene: TRBJ2-4; d_gene: TRBD1; abundance: many; CDR3aa: CASSFFRDRDNIQYF; CDR3nt: TGTGCCAGCAGCTTTTTCCGGGACAGGGATAACATTCAGTACTTC
v_gene: TRBV9; j_gene: TRBJ1-6; d_gene: NA; abundance: few; CDR3aa: CASSQDGGPYNSPLHF; CDR3nt: TGTGCCAGCAGCCAAGACGGGGGTCCATATAATTCACCCCTCCACTTT
v_gene: TRBV20-1; j_gene: TRBJ2-7; d_gene: NA; abundance: NA; CDR3aa: CSARWDYEQYF; CDR3nt: TGCAGTGCTAGGTGGGACTACGAGCAGTACTTC
v_gene: TRBV27; j_gene: TRBJ2-4; d_gene: NA; abundance: NA; CDR3aa: CASEDSKNIQYF; CDR3nt: TGTGCCAGCGAGGACAGTAAAAACATTCAGTACTTC
v_gene: TRBV20-1; j_gene: TRBJ2-7; d_gene: NA; abundance: few; CDR3aa: CSAPLRGGPYEQYF; CDR3nt: TGCAGTGCTCCCCTTAGGGGGGGGCCATACGAGCAGTACTTC
v_gene: TRBV29-1; j_gene: TRBJ2-3; d_gene: NA; abundance: many; CDR3aa: CSARTSTDTQYF; CDR3nt: TGCAGCGCCCGGACTAGCACAGATACGCAGTATTTT
v_gene: TRBV20-1; j_gene: TRBJ2-2; d_gene: NA; abundance: few; CDR3aa: CSGQRGGTGELFF; CDR3nt: TGCAGTGGGCAGAGAGGGGGGACCGGGGAGCTGTTTTTT
v_gene: TRBV4-3; j_gene: TRBJ2-3; d_gene: NA; abundance: few; CDR3aa: CASSQERVVDTQYF; CDR3nt: TGCGCCAGCAGCCAAGAAAGAGTAGTAGATACGCAGTATTTT
v_gene: TRBV6-5; j_gene: TRBJ2-3; d_gene: NA; abundance: few; CDR3aa: CASSYRDSSTDTQYF; CDR3nt: TGTGCCAGCAGTTACCGTGATAGCTCCACAGATACGCAGTATTTT
v_gene: TRBV6-5; j_gene: TRBJ1-2; d_gene: NA; abundance: many; CDR3aa: CASSFTPLQYNYGYTF; CDR3nt: TGTGCCAGCAGTTTCACACCTCTACAGTATAACTATGGCTACACCTTC
v_gene: TRBV9; j_gene: TRBJ1-1; d_gene: TRBD1; abundance: many; CDR3aa: CASSAMTGPAEAFF; CDR3nt: TGTGCCAGCAGCGCAATGACAGGGCCGGCTGAAGCTTTCTTT
v_gene: TRBV28; j_gene: TRBJ1-2; d_gene: TRBD1; abundance: many; CDR3aa: CASSLLGGRGYGYTF; CDR3nt: TGTGCCAGCAGTTTGCTCGGTGGCAGGGGGTATGGCTACACCTTC
v_gene: TRBV13; j_gene: TRBJ1-4; d_gene: TRBD1; abundance: many; CDR3aa: CASSLGTGGAANEKLFF; CDR3nt: TGTGCCAGCAGCTTGGGGACAGGGGGCGCAGCTAATGAAAAACTGTTTTTT
v_gene: TRBV11-2; j_gene: TRBJ1-1; d_gene: NA; abundance: NA; CDR3aa: CASSVGVLNGEGTEAFF; CDR3nt: TGTGCCAGCAGCGTAGGGGTTTTAAATGGGGAAGGAACTGAAGCTTTCTTT
v_gene: TRBV28; j_gene: TRBJ1-5; d_gene: NA; abundance: many; CDR3aa: CASSLDGYSNQPQHF; CDR3nt: TGTGCCAGCAGTTTGGACGGATATAGCAATCAGCCCCAGCATTTT
v_gene: TRBV12-3/TRBV12-4; j_gene: TRBJ1-6; d_gene: NA; abundance: many; CDR3aa: CASSRESVNSPLHF; CDR3nt: TGTGCCAGCAGCAGGGAATCTGTGAATTCACCCCTCCACTTT
v_gene: TRBV27; j_gene: TRBJ1-1; d_gene: NA; abundance: few; CDR3aa: CASRAGAYTEAFF; CDR3nt: TGTGCCAGCAGAGCAGGGGCTTACACTGAAGCTTTCTTT
v_gene: TRBV10-3; j_gene: TRBJ1-5; d_gene: NA; abundance: many; CDR3aa: CAISEYRDQPQHF; CDR3nt: TGTGCCATCAGTGAGTACAGGGACCAGCCCCAGCATTTT
v_gene: TRBV6-6; j_gene: TRBJ1-3; d_gene: TRBD1; abundance: many; CDR3aa: CASNYPDRADTIYF; CDR3nt: TGTGCCAGCAACTACCCGGACAGGGCTGACACCATATATTTT
v_gene: TRBV20-1; j_gene: TRBJ2-7; d_gene: NA; abundance: NA; CDR3aa: CSANRGTVTSYEQYF; CDR3nt: TGCAGTGCTAACCGCGGGACAGTCACTTCCTACGAGCAGTACTTC
v_gene: TRBV6-5; j_gene: TRBJ2-6; d_gene: NA; abundance: NA; CDR3aa: CASSPPAVSGANVLTF; CDR3nt: TGTGCCAGCAGCCCCCCAGCTGTCTCTGGGGCCAACGTCCTGACTTTC
v_gene: TRBV2; j_gene: TRBJ2-3; d_gene: NA; abundance: many; CDR3aa: CASSEDWGGFTDTQYF; CDR3nt: TGTGCCAGCAGTGAAGATTGGGGCGGATTCACAGATACGCAGTATTTT
v_gene: TRBV7-2; j_gene: TRBJ1-5; d_gene: NA; abundance: NA; CDR3aa: CASSQIRNQPQHF; CDR3nt: TGTGCCAGCAGCCAGATACGCAATCAGCCCCAGCATTTT
v_gene: TRBV15; j_gene: TRBJ2-3; d_gene: TRBD2; abundance: few; CDR3aa: CATSRASGGTPDTQYF; CDR3nt: TGTGCCACCAGCAGAGCTAGCGGGGGGACTCCAGATACGCAGTATTTT
v_gene: TRBV10-3; j_gene: TRBJ2-7; d_gene: NA; abundance: NA; CDR3aa: CAISEPGEQYF; CDR3nt: TGTGCCATCAGTGAGCCGGGGGAGCAGTACTTC
v_gene: TRBV6-2/TRBV6-3; j_gene: TRBJ1-2; d_gene: NA; abundance: many; CDR3aa: CASREDTAPNYGYTF; CDR3nt: TGTGCCAGCAGAGAAGACACCGCCCCGAACTATGGCTACACCTTC
v_gene: TRBV28; j_gene: TRBJ1-1; d_gene: NA; abundance: many; CDR3aa: CASSITGSTEAFF; CDR3nt: TGTGCCAGCAGCATCACAGGGAGCACTGAAGCTTTCTTT
v_gene: TRBV23-1; j_gene: TRBJ2-2; d_gene: NA; abundance: few; CDR3aa: CASIRTENTGELFF; CDR3nt: TGCGCCAGCATCCGGACGGAGAACACCGGGGAGCTGTTTTTT
v_gene: TRBV7-8; j_gene: TRBJ2-3; d_gene: NA; abundance: few; CDR3aa: CASSLGGGLDTQYF; CDR3nt: TGTGCCAGCAGCTTAGGTGGGGGATTGGATACGCAGTATTTT
v_gene: TRBV12-3/TRBV12-4; j_gene: TRBJ2-5; d_gene: TRBD2; abundance: few; CDR3aa: CASSPGGAFQETQYF; CDR3nt: TGTGCCAGCAGTCCCGGGGGGGCCTTTCAAGAGACCCAGTACTTC
v_gene: TRBV7-8; j_gene: TRBJ1-6; d_gene: TRBD1; abundance: many; CDR3aa: CASSLVPTGLKGSPLHF; CDR3nt: TGTGCCAGCAGCTTAGTCCCGACAGGGCTGAAGGGATCACCCCTCCACTTT
v_gene: TRBV4-3; j_gene: TRBJ2-1; d_gene: NA; abundance: NA; CDR3aa: CASSQGGGPYNEQFF; CDR3nt: TGCGCCAGCAGCCAAGGCGGGGGCCCCTACAATGAGCAGTTCTTC
v_gene: TRBV4-1; j_gene: TRBJ1-5; d_gene: NA; abundance: many; CDR3aa: CASSPDRLSNQPQHF; CDR3nt: TGCGCCAGCAGCCCTGACAGACTAAGCAATCAGCCCCAGCATTTT
v_gene: TRBV18; j_gene: TRBJ2-7; d_gene: TRBD2; abundance: NA; CDR3aa: CASSPSSGGNEQYF; CDR3nt: TGTGCCAGCTCACCTAGTAGCGGGGGCAACGAGCAGTACTTC
v_gene: TRBV2; j_gene: TRBJ2-2; d_gene: TRBD2; abundance: NA; CDR3aa: CASSETSANTGELFF; CDR3nt: TGTGCCAGCAGTGAGACTAGCGCGAACACCGGGGAGCTGTTTTTT
v_gene: TRBV7-2; j_gene: TRBJ2-3; d_gene: TRBD1; abundance: many; CDR3aa: CASRARRQGSDTQYF; CDR3nt: TGTGCCAGCAGAGCCCGTCGACAGGGTTCAGATACGCAGTATTTT
v_gene: TRBV12-3/TRBV12-4; j_gene: TRBJ1-2; d_gene: TRBD1; abundance: many; CDR3aa: CASSYGQGAYGYTF; CDR3nt: TGTGCCAGCAGCTACGGACAGGGGGCCTATGGCTACACCTTC
v_gene: TRBV20-1; j_gene: TRBJ1-2; d_gene: NA; abundance: few; CDR3aa: CSASPGNGYTF; CDR3nt: TGCAGTGCTAGTCCGGGGAATGGCTACACCTTC
v_gene: TRBV4-1; j_gene: TRBJ2-5; d_gene: TRBD1; abundance: many; CDR3aa: CASSQDRGQETQYF; CDR3nt: TGTGCCAGCAGTCAGGACAGGGGGCAAGAGACCCAGTACTTC
v_gene: TRBV6-4; j_gene: TRBJ1-1; d_gene: NA; abundance: many; CDR3aa: CASSDTAAGETEAFF; CDR3nt: TGTGCCAGCAGTGACACCGCGGCGGGAGAGACTGAAGCTTTCTTT
v_gene: TRBV2; j_gene: TRBJ1-2; d_gene: NA; abundance: many; CDR3aa: CASSVAGIGGYTF; CDR3nt: TGTGCCAGCAGTGTTGCGGGAATCGGTGGCTACACCTTC
v_gene: TRBV6-5; j_gene: TRBJ2-4; d_gene: TRBD1; abundance: NA; CDR3aa: CASSSRQGYMAKNIQYF; CDR3nt: TGTGCCAGCAGTAGCCGACAGGGGTATATGGCCAAAAACATTCAGTACTTC
v_gene: TRBV10-3; j_gene: TRBJ2-7; d_gene: TRBD1; abundance: many; CDR3aa: CAISEAARGNYEQYF; CDR3nt: TGTGCCATCAGTGAGGCTGCCAGGGGGAACTACGAGCAGTACTTC
v_gene: TRBV7-2; j_gene: TRBJ2-1; d_gene: NA; abundance: many; CDR3aa: CASSSRRFTGSYNEQFF; CDR3nt: TGTGCCAGCAGCTCCAGAAGGTTTACGGGCTCCTACAATGAGCAGTTCTTC
v_gene: TRBV4-2; j_gene: TRBJ1-2; d_gene: NA; abundance: many; CDR3aa: CASSQDWTIVGYTF; CDR3nt: TGTGCCAGCAGCCAAGATTGGACAATCGTTGGCTACACCTTC
v_gene: TRBV27; j_gene: TRBJ2-1; d_gene: NA; abundance: many; CDR3aa: CASSLSPNNEQFF; CDR3nt: TGTGCCAGCAGTTTATCCCCAAACAATGAGCAGTTCTTC
v_gene: TRBV18; j_gene: TRBJ2-3; d_gene: NA; abundance: few; CDR3aa: CASSLYTTPTTDTQYF; CDR3nt: TGTGCCAGCTCCCTATACACGACCCCAACCACAGATACGCAGTATTTT
v_gene: TRBV29-1; j_gene: TRBJ2-2; d_gene: NA; abundance: NA; CDR3aa: CSVPKGAGLTGELFF; CDR3nt: TGCAGCGTTCCTAAGGGCGCAGGGCTGACCGGGGAGCTGTTTTTT
v_gene: TRBV14; j_gene: TRBJ1-1; d_gene: NA; abundance: many; CDR3aa: CASSRASQGNTEAFF; CDR3nt: TGTGCCAGCAGCCGAGCAAGCCAGGGTAACACTGAAGCTTTCTTT
v_gene: TRBV7-9; j_gene: TRBJ2-3; d_gene: TRBD1; abundance: few; CDR3aa: CASSLNGRGQDTQYF; CDR3nt: TGTGCCAGCAGCTTAAATGGCAGGGGGCAAGATACGCAGTATTTT
v_gene: TRBV12-3/TRBV12-4; j_gene: TRBJ1-6; d_gene: TRBD1; abundance: many; CDR3aa: CASSLSTGGGSPLHF; CDR3nt: TGTGCCAGCAGTTTATCCACAGGGGGCGGGTCACCCCTCCACTTT
v_gene: TRBV6-2/TRBV6-3; j_gene: TRBJ1-5; d_gene: NA; abundance: few; CDR3aa: CASSYEGRINQPQHF; CDR3nt: TGTGCCAGCTCTTATGAGGGGAGAATCAATCAGCCCCAGCATTTT
v_gene: TRBV15; j_gene: TRBJ2-7; d_gene: NA; abundance: few; CDR3aa: CATSRDIGDYEQYF; CDR3nt: TGTGCCACCAGCAGAGATATCGGGGACTACGAGCAGTACTTC
v_gene: TRBV7-2; j_gene: TRBJ2-3; d_gene: NA; abundance: NA; CDR3aa: CASSLNGKQYF; CDR3nt: TGTGCCAGCAGCTTAAACGGGAAGCAGTATTTT
v_gene: TRBV18; j_gene: TRBJ1-4; d_gene: NA; abundance: NA; CDR3aa: CASSTREGDEKLFF; CDR3nt: TGTGCCAGCTCAACCCGGGAGGGGGATGAAAAACTGTTTTTT